The next 8 T cell receptor beta chains were all read from a single sample in a study of identical twins. One entry per CDR3 protein, called by TCRdb with MiXCR from the 5' RACE reads. The sample consists of about 260,000 distinct CDR3 sequences, roughly 7% of them appearing once. The sample was also linked to a second study, of yellow fever vaccine responses in identical twins.

The specimen was memory (CD45RO+) T cells sorted from blood. All receptors derive from a woman aged 18-29 years in good health.

The chain carries TRBV3-1 and TRBJ2-1, with D tentatively TRBD2 (6 bases). Trimming pared 6 bases from V and 10 bases from J, leaving 25 bases between. The CDR3 totals 16 residues. CDR1 LGHDT and CDR2 YNNKEL come from the germline V gene (reference sequence). CDR3 sequence: CASSPRESTRGEEQFF. As DNA, the CDR3 is TGTGCCAGCAGTCCCCGCGAGAGCACGCGGGGAGAAGAGCAGTTCTTC.

The chain combines TRBV2 with TRBJ2-1; 9 bases map to TRBD2. The germline CDR1 and CDR2 sequences are SNHLY and FYNNEI. Unmatched junction bases numbered 10, after V lost 8 bases and J lost 5 bases. The CDR3 loop spans 15 amino acids. As DNA, the CDR3 is TGTGCCAGCGTCATCTCGGTAGCGGGGGACAATGAGCAGTTCTTC. Its protein product is CASVISVAGDNEQFF.

This chain connects TRBV5-1 to TRBJ2-3; TRBD2 agrees at 9 bases. Germline trimming cut 5 bases from V and 0 bases from J; bases unmatched to any gene: 7. Germline V gene data show CDR1 as SGHRS and CDR2 as YFSETQ. This CDR3 is built from 16 residues. CDR3 DNA: TGCGCCAGCAGAGTAGGAGCGGGGGGCAGCACAGATACGCAGTATTTT. Amino acid sequence: CASRVGAGGSTDTQYF.

The chain recombines TRBV27 with TRBJ2-3; no firm D call. CDR3 size: 15 residues. Trimming stripped 3 bases from V and 1 base from J, with 11 bases between. The germline V gene encodes CDR1 MNHEY and CDR2 SMNVEV (reference sequence). For the CDR3, the DNA is TGTGCCAGCAGTTTCCAGTGGGAACGCACAGATACGCAGTATTTT. This gives the protein CASSFQWERTDTQYF.

This clonotype came up a few times. This sequence joins TRBV7-2 and TRBJ1-5; TRBD1 matches at 7 bases. Germline CDR1 is SGHTA and CDR2 is FQGNSA. Trimming removed 6 bases from V and 5 bases from J; junction bases left unmatched: 10. The CDR3 has 15 residues. The CDR3 loop is CASSQTGTAYQPQHF. DNA of the CDR3: TGTGCCAGCAGTCAAACCGGGACAGCTTATCAGCCCCAGCATTTT.

This clonotype was counted a few times. CDR3 coding DNA: TGTGCCACCAGTGATTCCCGGGAGCTCACATCGGTGGGCCTGTTCTTC. Its translation: CATSDSRELTSVGLFF. The chain combines TRBV24-1 with TRBJ2-1; a possible D gene is TRBD2 (6 bases). V gave up 2 bases and J gave up 15 bases, with 25 bases separating them. This CDR3 has 16 residues. Germline CDR1 is KGHDR and CDR2 is SFDVKD.

This clonotype came up many times. The CDR3: CASSLQPGQMQYF. The CDR3 region has the DNA TGTGCCAGCAGCCTGCAGCCGGGTCAGATGCAGTATTTT. The chain couples TRBV3-1 to TRBJ2-3, with no clear D. The germline CDR1 and CDR2 sequences are LGHDT and YNNKEL (reference sequence). The CDR3 covers 13 residues. The V and J ends lost 4 bases and 11 bases respectively, with 16 bases between them.

This clonotype was seen a few times. This rearrangement joins TRBV5-1 to TRBJ2-1, with 7 bases aligning to TRBD1. CDR3 length: 15 residues. The V and J ends lost 0 bases and 3 bases, in that order; junction bases with no gene match: 3. CDR1 and CDR2 (germline): SGHRS, YFSETQ. The CDR3 nucleotides read TGCGCCAGCAGCTTGGTGGGACAGAACTACAATGAGCAGTTCTTC. Encoded protein: CASSLVGQNYNEQFF.